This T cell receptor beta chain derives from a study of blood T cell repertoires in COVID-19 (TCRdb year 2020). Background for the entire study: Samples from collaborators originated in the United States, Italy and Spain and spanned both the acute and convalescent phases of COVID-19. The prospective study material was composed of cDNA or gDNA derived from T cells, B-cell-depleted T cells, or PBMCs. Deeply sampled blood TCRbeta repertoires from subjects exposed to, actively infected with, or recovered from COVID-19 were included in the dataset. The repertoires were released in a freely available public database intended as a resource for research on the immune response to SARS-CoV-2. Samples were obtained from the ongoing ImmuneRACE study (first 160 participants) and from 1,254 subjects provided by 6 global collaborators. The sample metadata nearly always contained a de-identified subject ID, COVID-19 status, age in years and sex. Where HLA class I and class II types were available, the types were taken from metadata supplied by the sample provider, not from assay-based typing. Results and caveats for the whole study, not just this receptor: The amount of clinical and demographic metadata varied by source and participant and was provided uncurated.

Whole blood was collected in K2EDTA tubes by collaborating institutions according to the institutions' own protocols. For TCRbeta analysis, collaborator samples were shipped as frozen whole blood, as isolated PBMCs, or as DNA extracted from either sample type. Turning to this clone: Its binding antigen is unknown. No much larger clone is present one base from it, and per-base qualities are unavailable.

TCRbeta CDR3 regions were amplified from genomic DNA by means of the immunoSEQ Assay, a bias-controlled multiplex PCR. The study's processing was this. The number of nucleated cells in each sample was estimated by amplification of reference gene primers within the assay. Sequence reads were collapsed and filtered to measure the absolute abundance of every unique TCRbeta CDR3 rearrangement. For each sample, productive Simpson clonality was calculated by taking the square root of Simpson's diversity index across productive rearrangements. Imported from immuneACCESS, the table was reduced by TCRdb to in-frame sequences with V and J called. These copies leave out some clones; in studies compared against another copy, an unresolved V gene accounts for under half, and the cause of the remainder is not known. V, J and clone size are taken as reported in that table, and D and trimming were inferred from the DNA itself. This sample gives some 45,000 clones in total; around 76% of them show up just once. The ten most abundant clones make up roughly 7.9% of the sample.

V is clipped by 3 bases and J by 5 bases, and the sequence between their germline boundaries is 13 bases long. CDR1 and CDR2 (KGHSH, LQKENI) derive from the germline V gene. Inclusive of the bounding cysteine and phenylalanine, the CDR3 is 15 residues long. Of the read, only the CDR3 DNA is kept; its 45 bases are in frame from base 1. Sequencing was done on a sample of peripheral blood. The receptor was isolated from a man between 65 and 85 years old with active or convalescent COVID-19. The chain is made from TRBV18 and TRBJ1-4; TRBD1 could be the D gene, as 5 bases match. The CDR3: CASSPTGTGNEKLFF. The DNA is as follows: TGTGCCAGCTCACCTACCGGGACTGGCAATGAAAAACTGTTTTTT.